Sequencing of this TCR beta chain was carried out in a study of T cell repertoires in cytomegalovirus infection. Germline assignment: CDR1 SGHNT and CDR2 YYREEE (reference sequence). The CDR3 totals 14 residues. V dropped 0 bases and J dropped 2 bases, with 9 bases sitting between them. This clonotype came up a few times. The antigen remains undetermined. In TCRdb, the reads were re-called with MiXCR into one record per CDR3 protein. The sample has tens of thousands of distinct CDR3 sequences, nearly 20% seen once. This rearrangement joins TRBV5-4 to TRBJ2-7, with D hard to call. This sample comprised CD8+ T cells from cultured PBMCs, obtained from culture after CMV antigen stimulation. This TCR was recovered from a human donor in good health (CMV status not recorded). Some clones in this sample may be carry-over from other donors' samples. CDR3 sequence: CASSLGRSTYEQYF. The CDR3 DNA reads TGTGCCAGCAGCTTGGGGCGATCTACCTACGAGCAGTACTTC.